This T cell receptor (beta chain) was documented in a study of blood T cell repertoires in COVID-19. The overall study: The samples span acute and convalescent COVID-19 from the United States, Italy and Spain. Sources were T cells, B-cell-depleted T cells, or PBMCs; the material itself was cDNA or gDNA.

In the authors' methods: Amplified reference gene primers provided the basis for estimating nucleated cell counts. Repertoires were generated with immunoSEQ multiplex PCR, while TCRdb's copy carries only in-frame clones and drops some. V and J calls plus clone size are reproduced from that table; the DNA served to infer D and trimming. Counted here are 40,000 to 50,000 clones, 70% to 90% occurring once; the ten biggest clones make up around 3.2%. The V end was cut by 0 bases, the J end by 6 bases, with 11 bases between. CDR3 length equals 14 residues. Germline-derived CDR1 and CDR2 are LGHDT and YNNKEL (reference sequence).

The sequencing sample was made of peripheral blood. The TCR comes from a woman aged 80 or over with acute or convalescent COVID-19. The genes are TRBV3-1 (or the pseudogene TRBV3-2) and TRBJ1-2, with D maybe TRBD1 (5 bases). Here the CDR3 DNA reads TGTGCCAGCAGCCAAGACTCGGGACTAAATGGCTACACCTTC. Protein product: CASSQDSGLNGYTF.